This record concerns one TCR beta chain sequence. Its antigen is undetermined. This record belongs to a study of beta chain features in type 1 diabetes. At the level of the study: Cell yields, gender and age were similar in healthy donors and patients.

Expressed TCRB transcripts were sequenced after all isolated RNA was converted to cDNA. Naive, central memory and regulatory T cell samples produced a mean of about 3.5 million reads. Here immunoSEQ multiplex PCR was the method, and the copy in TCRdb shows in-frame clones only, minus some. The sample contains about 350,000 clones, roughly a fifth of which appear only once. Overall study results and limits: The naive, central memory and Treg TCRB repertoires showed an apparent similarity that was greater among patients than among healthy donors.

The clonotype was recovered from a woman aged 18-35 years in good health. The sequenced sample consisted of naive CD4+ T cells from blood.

The CDR3 coding sequence is TGTGCCTGGAGTGTATTGATAGATTACACTGAAGCTTTCTTT. This gives the protein CAWSVLIDYTEAFF. The V and J genes are TRBV30 and TRBJ1-1; D gene uncertain. Germline CDR1 is GTSNPN and CDR2 is SVGIG (reference sequence). Between the trimmed V and J ends, which lost 0 bases and 3 bases, there was a span of 11 bases. This CDR3 is 14 amino acids long.